This entry lists 11 T cell receptor beta chains sequenced from one sample in a study of control samples from healthy donors and cancer patients. Here immunoSEQ multiplex PCR was the method, and the copy in TCRdb shows in-frame clones only, minus some. The data contain tens of thousands of clones, 88% of them seen just once; the ten biggest clones take up approximately 14%. The sequenced sample was blood. All receptors derive from a woman in her sixties or seventies in good health.

V usage is TRBV11-2 and J usage is TRBJ1-1, with D unclear. V was shortened by 1 base and J by 3 bases, with 6 bases between the two germline ends. The CDR3 has 13 residues. Germline values: CDR1 SGHAT, CDR2 FQNNGV. Here the CDR3 reads CASSLGWDTEAFF. CDR3 nucleotide sequence: TGTGCCAGCAGCTTAGGGTGGGACACTGAAGCTTTCTTT.

V usage is TRBV11-2 and J usage is TRBJ2-3; no reliable D call. Germline CDR1 SGHAT, CDR2 FQNNGV. Trimming pared 0 bases from V and 6 bases from J, leaving 4 bases between. The CDR3 consists of 12 residues. The chain's CDR3 is CASSLDGDTQYF. CDR3 in DNA: TGTGCCAGCAGCTTAGATGGGGATACGCAGTATTTT.

The chain combines TRBV5-4 with TRBJ2-6; no clear D gene. The CDR3 is 15 amino acids. Germline V gives CDR1 SGHNT, CDR2 YYREEE (reference sequence). Deletions cut 4 bases from V and 0 bases from J, with 8 bases between. CDR3 bases: TGTGCCAGCAGCCGCCTGAGCTCTGGGGCCAACGTCCTGACTTTC. This sequence encodes CASSRLSSGANVLTF.

The V gene is TRBV7-9, the J gene TRBJ1-2; weak D call: TRBD1 (5 bases). CDR3 length: 15 residues. Germline CDR1 SEHNR, CDR2 FQNEAQ (reference sequence). V was shortened by 1 base and J by 2 bases, with 11 bases between the two germline ends. CDR3 sequence: CASSLGPGLNYGYTF. CDR3 nucleotides: TGTGCCAGCAGCTTAGGACCAGGGCTAAACTATGGCTACACCTTC.

The J gene is TRBJ1-2, the V gene TRBV6-5; TRBD1 is a possible D gene (6 bases). In germline, CDR1 is MNHEY, CDR2 SVGAGI. The germline V and J ends were trimmed by 5 bases and 3 bases, with 16 bases remaining between them. This CDR3 has 15 residues. DNA for the CDR3: TGTGCCAGCAGTCCCTCGGGAGGGGGTGACTATGGCTACACCTTC. It yields the protein CASSPSGGGDYGYTF.

V is TRBV3-1 (or the pseudogene TRBV3-2) and J is TRBJ1-2; D not certain. Between the trimmed V and J ends, which lost 2 bases and 8 bases, there was a span of 12 bases. In germline, CDR1 is LGHDT, CDR2 YNNKEL (reference sequence). This CDR3 has 13 amino acids. This CDR3 reads CASSQSRDTGYTF. Written as DNA, the CDR3 is TGTGCCAGCAGCCAATCGAGGGATACGGGCTACACCTTC.

This clone was detected a few times. The DNA of the CDR3 is TGTGCCAGCAGCCGAGGGACAGTTAGCAATCAGCCCCAGCATTTT. It encodes CASSRGTVSNQPQHF. This sequence joins TRBV6-2 or TRBV6-3 and TRBJ1-5; 7 positions agree with TRBD1. From germline, CDR1 is MNHEY and CDR2 SVGEGT. With 6 bases clipped from V and 0 bases from J, the junction kept 5 bases outside the gene matches. The CDR3 runs 15 residues.

The rearrangement links TRBV9 to TRBJ2-3; 10 bases match TRBD1. This CDR3 comprises 15 residues. V trimming: 3 bases; J trimming: 4 bases; junction bases outside the gene matches: 5. Germline CDR1 SGDLS, CDR2 YYNGEE. CDR3 region: CASSGGQGLSDTQYF. CDR3 sequence (DNA): TGTGCCAGCAGCGGGGGACAGGGGCTATCAGATACGCAGTATTTT.

This clone has only one observation. J is TRBJ1-1 and V is TRBV5-6; TRBD1 matches 7 bases. The CDR3 covers 12 residues. CDR1 is SGHDT, CDR2 YYEEEE, per germline. The V gene end was trimmed by 9 bases and the J gene end by 1 base; junction bases not matched to a gene: 3. In nucleotides, the CDR3 is TGTGCCAAAGGGACAGCGAACACTGAAGCTTTCTTT. Translated: CAKGTANTEAFF.

V and J are TRBV29-1 and TRBJ2-7, with D perhaps given as TRBD1 or TRBD2 (5 bases each). Germline-derived CDR1 and CDR2 are SQVTM and ANQGSEA. V was clipped by 6 bases and J by 7 bases, with 13 bases between them. The CDR3 runs 11 residues. CDR3 sequence: CSVGDRIEQYF. Written as DNA, the CDR3 is TGCAGCGTAGGGGACCGGATTGAGCAGTACTTC.

The chain recombines TRBV28 with TRBJ2-3; 9 positions match TRBD1. With V trimmed by 5 bases and J by 5 bases, 8 bases remained unmatched. Germline loops: CDR1 MDHEN, CDR2 SYDVKM. The CDR3 is made up of 15 amino acids. The CDR3 coding sequence is TGTGCCAGCAGTGCACCCGGGACAGGGAGAGATACGCAGTATTTT. Protein: CASSAPGTGRDTQYF.